The TCR beta chain under discussion was sequenced for a study of shared clonotypes between healthy human individuals. Naive CD8 cells comprised CD45RO-negative, CCR7-positively selected cells, excluding terminally differentiated effector memory CD45RA+ cells. The germline V gene has CDR1 SGHKS and CDR2 YYEKEE (reference sequence). V lost 4 bases, J lost 4 bases, and 15 bases lay in between. The CDR3 runs to 15 residues. Libraries were prepared by immunoSEQ multiplex PCR; TCRdb keeps only in-frame clonotypes and omits some of them. In the table there are about 750,000 clones, about 92% of which are singletons.

The clonotype was recovered from a man aged 30 to 45 in good health. The specimen was naive CD8+ T cells sorted from blood. The rearrangement uses TRBV5-5 and TRBJ1-5; possibly TRBD1 for D (5 bases). The CDR3 DNA reads as TGTGCCAGCAGCCGCGGGACGGCCGCGAATCAGCCCCAGCATTTT. It is translated as CASSRGTAANQPQHF. Variable domain in full (rest from reference TRBV5-5 and TRBJ1-5): DAGVTQSPTHLIKTRGQQVTLRCSPISGHKSVSWYQQVLGQGPQFIFQYYEKEERGRGNFPDRFSARQFPNYSSELNVNALLLGDSALYLCASSRGTAANQPQHFGDGTRLSIL.